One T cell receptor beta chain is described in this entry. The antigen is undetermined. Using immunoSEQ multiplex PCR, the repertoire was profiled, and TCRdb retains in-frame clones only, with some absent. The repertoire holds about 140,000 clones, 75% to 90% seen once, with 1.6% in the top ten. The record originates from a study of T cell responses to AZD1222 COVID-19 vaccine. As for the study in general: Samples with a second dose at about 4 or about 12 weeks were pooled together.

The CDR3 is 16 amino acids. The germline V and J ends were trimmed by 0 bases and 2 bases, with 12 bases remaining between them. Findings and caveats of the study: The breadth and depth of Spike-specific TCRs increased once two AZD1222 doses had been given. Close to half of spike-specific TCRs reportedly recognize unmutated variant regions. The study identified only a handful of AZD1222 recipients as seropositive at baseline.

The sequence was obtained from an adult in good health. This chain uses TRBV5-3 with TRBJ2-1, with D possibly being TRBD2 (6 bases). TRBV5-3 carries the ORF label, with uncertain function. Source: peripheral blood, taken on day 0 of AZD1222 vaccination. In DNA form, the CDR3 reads TGTGCCAGAAGCTTGGTCGGAGGGGATACCTACAATGAGCAGTTCTTC. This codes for CARSLVGGDTYNEQFF.